One sample yielded the 9 T cell receptor beta chains listed below, sequenced in a study of neurological immune-mediated disorders. The time point: longitudinal time-point 1 (baseline). Via MiXCR, TCRdb re-called the 5' RACE reads, giving one row per CDR3 protein. The sample consists of some 71,000 distinct CDR3 sequences, 10% to 13% of them appearing once. Sequencing was performed on PBMCs. The receptors originated from a man aged 30-40 years in good health.

Many counts were recorded for this clonotype. The CDR3 bases are TGTGCCAGCAGCTTAAGTGAAATTCAGTACTTC. Amino acids: CASSLSEIQYF. V is TRBV11-2 and J is TRBJ2-4, with D uncertain. CDR1 is SGHAT, CDR2 FQNNGV, per germline. The CDR3 consists of 11 residues. The V and J ends lost 2 bases and 10 bases respectively, with 6 bases between them.

Regarding this clonotype: Given a much more abundant clone one base away, this may be a read error. The chain joins TRBV12-3 or TRBV12-4 to TRBJ2-1, with a weak D call TRBD1 (6 bases). V lost 1 base to trimming and J lost 4 bases, with 11 bases between them. This CDR3 has 15 residues. The CDR3 reads CASSLGTVGYNEQFF. The CDR3 DNA follows: TGTGCCAGCAGTTTAGGGACAGTGGGTTACAATGAGCAGTTCTTC.

There are many counts of this clonotype. The chain uses TRBV5-1 and TRBJ1-1, with 7 bases that match TRBD1. Germline V lookup: CDR1 SGHRS, CDR2 YFSETQ. The CDR3 length is 14 residues. The V segment lost 3 bases and the J segment 0 bases; nucleotides outside the gene matches: 2. The CDR3 protein is CASSSGQMNTEAFF. For the CDR3, the DNA is TGCGCCAGCAGCTCGGGACAGATGAACACTGAAGCTTTCTTT. Supplemented by reference TRBV5-1 and TRBJ1-1, the full variable domain reads KAGVTQTPRYLIKTRGQQVTLSCSPISGHRSVSWYQQTPGQGLQFLFEYFSETQRNKGNFPGRFSGRQFSNSRSEMNVSTLELGDSALYLCASSSGQMNTEAFFGQGTRLTVV.

This clonotype has at least ten counts. The genes are TRBV2 and TRBJ2-1; possibly TRBD2 for D (6 bases). The CDR3 extends over 13 amino acids. V dropped 6 bases and J dropped 3 bases, with 9 bases sitting between them. CDR1 is SNHLY, CDR2 FYNNEI, per germline. The CDR3 nucleotides are TGTGCCAGCAGAGCGGGTAACTACAATGAGCAGTTCTTC. Its protein product is CASRAGNYNEQFF.

This clonotype was seen repeatedly, ten times or more. This rearrangement joins TRBV20-1 to TRBJ2-2; tentatively, D is TRBD2 (5 bases). The V end was cut by 5 bases, the J end by 4 bases, with 17 bases between. CDR3 length equals 15 residues. CDR1 is DFQATT and CDR2 is SNEGSKA in the germline V gene (reference sequence). The chain's CDR3 is CSAPPGQRATGELFF. The CDR3 DNA reads TGCAGTGCTCCTCCCGGGCAGAGGGCCACCGGGGAGCTGTTTTTT.

The sample holds many counts of this clonotype. This chain connects TRBV29-1 to TRBJ2-7, with 9 positions matching TRBD1. Germline trimming cut 5 bases from V and 0 bases from J; bases unmatched to any gene: 2. The CDR3 runs to 13 residues. Per the germline V gene, CDR1 is SQVTM and CDR2 is ANQGSEA. CDR3 sequence reads: CSVRTGASYEQYF. As DNA, the CDR3 is TGCAGCGTTCGGACAGGGGCCTCCTACGAGCAGTACTTC.

This clonotype occurred many times. V is TRBV20-1 and J is TRBJ1-4, with 9 positions matching TRBD1. The CDR3 extends over 13 amino acids. Unmatched junction bases numbered 4, after V lost 5 bases and J lost 6 bases. Germline CDR1 reads DFQATT; CDR2 reads SNEGSKA (reference sequence). CDR3: CSAAGQGHEKLFF. The DNA for the CDR3 is TGCAGTGCTGCGGGACAGGGACATGAAAAACTGTTTTTT.

This clonotype was observed a handful of times. This rearrangement joins TRBV30 to TRBJ2-1; unclear D gene. V was pared by 1 base and J by 1 base, with 5 bases between. The germline V gene has CDR1 GTSNPN and CDR2 SVGIG (reference sequence). This CDR3 contains 13 residues. The CDR3 loop is CAWSALSYNEQFF. The CDR3 nucleotides are TGTGCCTGGAGTGCGCTTTCCTACAATGAGCAGTTCTTC.

This clonotype was counted many times. V usage is TRBV5-1 and J usage is TRBJ2-1; D might be TRBD2 (6 bases). V lost 4 bases and J 14 bases, leaving 22 bases between the germline ends. The V gene's germline CDR1 is SGHRS and CDR2 YFSETQ. This CDR3 has 14 amino acids. CDR3 sequence (DNA): TGCGCCAGCAGCCAGCGGGCCCACGACACCTCCGAGTTCTTC. The encoded protein is CASSQRAHDTSEFF.